These T cell receptor beta chains were read from a single sample in a study of graft-versus-host responses after intestinal transplantation. Here immunoSEQ multiplex PCR was the method, and the copy in TCRdb shows in-frame clones only, minus some. The table includes about 9,800 clones, 91% detected once. This specimen consisted of PBMCs, obtained approximately 46 days after intestinal transplant. The origin of the receptors is a human patient who received an intestinal transplant, so some T cells may come from the graft donor. CDR3s include the opening cysteine and the closing phenylalanine or tryptophan. A D gene is named only where the DNA matches it firmly. The size entry is marked missing in some rows and otherwise reads once, few, many or a size class.

clone_size: -; d_call: -; j_call: TRBJ2-5; v_call: TRBV7-3; cdr3_aa: CASSPDLGRQETQYF; cdr3_nt: TGTGCCAGCAGCCCCGACTTGGGGAGACAAGAGACCCAGTACTTC
clone_size: once; d_call: -; j_call: TRBJ2-3; v_call: TRBV7-6; cdr3_aa: CASSLAGTSTDTQYF; cdr3_nt: TGTGCCAGCAGCTTAGCCGGGACTAGCACAGATACGCAGTATTTT
clone_size: -; d_call: -; j_call: TRBJ2-3; v_call: TRBV18; cdr3_aa: CASSPPVLAGTDTQYF; cdr3_nt: TGTGCCAGCTCACCACCGGTCTTAGCGGGCACAGATACGCAGTATTTT
clone_size: -; d_call: -; j_call: TRBJ2-7; v_call: TRBV12-5; cdr3_aa: CASGSWIDVNEQYF; cdr3_nt: TGTGCTAGTGGTTCGTGGATCGACGTCAACGAGCAGTACTTC
clone_size: -; d_call: TRBD2; j_call: TRBJ2-1; v_call: TRBV7-9; cdr3_aa: CASSPQRGSYNEQFF; cdr3_nt: TGTGCCAGCAGCCCACAGCGGGGGAGCTACAATGAGCAGTTCTTC
clone_size: -; d_call: -; j_call: TRBJ2-1; v_call: TRBV2; cdr3_aa: CASNSLGPYNEQFF; cdr3_nt: TGTGCCAGCAACTCTCTGGGGCCCTACAATGAGCAGTTCTTC
clone_size: -; d_call: -; j_call: TRBJ1-1; v_call: TRBV29-1; cdr3_aa: CSVAPMYVNTEAFF; cdr3_nt: TGCAGCGTAGCTCCGATGTATGTGAACACTGAAGCTTTCTTT
clone_size: -; d_call: TRBD1; j_call: TRBJ1-1; v_call: TRBV7-6; cdr3_aa: CASSLAPGQGETAPTSTEAFF; cdr3_nt: TGTGCCAGCAGCTTAGCCCCGGGACAGGGTGAAACTGCTCCAACCTCAACTGAAGCTTTCTTT
clone_size: -; d_call: -; j_call: TRBJ2-1; v_call: TRBV27; cdr3_aa: CASSWAGSVNEQFF; cdr3_nt: TGTGCCAGCAGTTGGGCGGGTTCGGTCAATGAGCAGTTCTTC
clone_size: -; d_call: TRBD2; j_call: TRBJ2-3; v_call: TRBV2; cdr3_aa: CASSPGLAGTDTQYF; cdr3_nt: TGTGCCAGCAGTCCCGGACTAGCGGGCACAGATACGCAGTATTTT
clone_size: -; d_call: TRBD1; j_call: TRBJ1-5; v_call: TRBV5-1; cdr3_aa: CASSPGGWDRGRNQPQHF; cdr3_nt: TGCGCCAGCAGCCCGGGAGGCTGGGACAGGGGACGCAATCAGCCCCAGCATTTT
clone_size: -; d_call: -; j_call: TRBJ1-2; v_call: TRBV2; cdr3_aa: CASSDIVQGPYGYTF; cdr3_nt: TGTGCCAGCAGTGATATCGTCCAGGGTCCTTATGGCTACACCTTC
clone_size: -; d_call: -; j_call: TRBJ2-6; v_call: TRBV9; cdr3_aa: CASSVVGGPIRSGANVLTF; cdr3_nt: TGTGCCAGCAGCGTAGTTGGGGGGCCCATCCGCTCTGGGGCCAACGTCCTGACTTTC
clone_size: -; d_call: -; j_call: TRBJ2-7; v_call: TRBV6-1; cdr3_aa: CASSEKYPPHEQYF; cdr3_nt: TGTGCCAGCAGTGAGAAGTACCCGCCCCACGAGCAGTACTTC
clone_size: once; d_call: TRBD1; j_call: TRBJ2-7; v_call: TRBV29-1; cdr3_aa: CSADRGYEQYF; cdr3_nt: TGCAGCGCTGACAGGGGCTACGAGCAGTACTTC
clone_size: -; d_call: TRBD1; j_call: TRBJ2-7; v_call: TRBV7-2; cdr3_aa: CASSSLGQGGAYEQYF; cdr3_nt: TGTGCCAGCAGCTCATTAGGACAGGGTGGGGCCTACGAGCAGTACTTC
clone_size: -; d_call: TRBD1; j_call: TRBJ1-1; v_call: TRBV25-1; cdr3_aa: CASSEYAGGGTEAFF; cdr3_nt: TGTGCCAGCAGTGAATATGCAGGGGGGGGCACTGAAGCTTTCTTT
clone_size: -; d_call: -; j_call: TRBJ2-1; v_call: TRBV7-3; cdr3_aa: CASSLAGESDEQFF; cdr3_nt: TGTGCCAGCAGCTTAGCGGGCGAATCGGATGAGCAGTTCTTC
clone_size: -; d_call: -; j_call: TRBJ2-3; v_call: TRBV14; cdr3_aa: CASSPLPRERPDTQYF; cdr3_nt: TGTGCCAGCAGCCCCCTACCCCGAGAGCGGCCAGATACGCAGTATTTT
clone_size: -; d_call: -; j_call: TRBJ2-1; v_call: TRBV14; cdr3_aa: CASSQVLGSYNEQFF; cdr3_nt: TGTGCCAGCAGCCAAGTTTTAGGTTCCTACAATGAGCAGTTCTTC
clone_size: -; d_call: -; j_call: TRBJ2-7; v_call: TRBV6-5; cdr3_aa: CASSYGGFSYEQYF; cdr3_nt: TGTGCCAGCAGTTATGGCGGGTTCTCCTACGAGCAGTACTTC
clone_size: -; d_call: -; j_call: TRBJ2-1; v_call: TRBV11-2; cdr3_aa: CASSWGRVTSSYNEQFF; cdr3_nt: TGTGCCAGCAGCTGGGGGCGCGTTACCAGCTCCTACAATGAGCAGTTCTTC
clone_size: once; d_call: -; j_call: TRBJ1-2; v_call: TRBV20-1; cdr3_aa: CSARWGYGYTF; cdr3_nt: TGCAGTGCTAGATGGGGATATGGCTACACCTTC
clone_size: -; d_call: TRBD2; j_call: TRBJ2-1; v_call: TRBV9; cdr3_aa: CASSVGGLADGNEQFF; cdr3_nt: TGTGCCAGCAGCGTAGGGGGACTAGCGGATGGCAATGAGCAGTTCTTC
clone_size: few; d_call: -; j_call: TRBJ1-6; v_call: TRBV30; cdr3_aa: CAWSPPLHF; cdr3_nt: TGTGCCTGGAGCCCACCCCTCCACTTT
clone_size: -; d_call: TRBD1; j_call: TRBJ2-3; v_call: TRBV5-1; cdr3_aa: CASSWSNRTGDGADTQYF; cdr3_nt: TGCGCCAGCAGCTGGTCGAACCGGACAGGGGATGGGGCAGATACGCAGTATTTT
clone_size: -; d_call: -; j_call: TRBJ1-1; v_call: TRBV7-9; cdr3_aa: CASSTPGNTEAFF; cdr3_nt: TGTGCCAGCAGCACTCCAGGGAACACTGAAGCTTTCTTT
clone_size: -; d_call: -; j_call: TRBJ2-5; v_call: TRBV7-2; cdr3_aa: CASSFWRYQETQYF; cdr3_nt: TGTGCCAGCAGCTTTTGGCGGTATCAAGAGACCCAGTACTTC
clone_size: -; d_call: -; j_call: TRBJ2-3; v_call: TRBV2; cdr3_aa: CASSEGRVQYF; cdr3_nt: TGTGCCAGCAGTGAAGGGCGGGTGCAGTATTTT
clone_size: -; d_call: TRBD1; j_call: TRBJ2-5; v_call: TRBV5-1; cdr3_aa: CASNDGQGGETQYF; cdr3_nt: TGCGCCAGTAACGATGGACAGGGTGGGGAGACCCAGTACTTC
clone_size: -; d_call: -; j_call: TRBJ2-3; v_call: TRBV5-6; cdr3_aa: CASSYTQGSTDTQYF; cdr3_nt: TGTGCCAGCAGCTATACCCAGGGGAGCACAGATACGCAGTATTTT
clone_size: -; d_call: -; j_call: TRBJ2-3; v_call: TRBV7-6; cdr3_aa: CASSLVGGTDTQYF; cdr3_nt: TGTGCCAGCAGCTTGGTCGGAGGCACAGATACGCAGTATTTT
clone_size: -; d_call: -; j_call: TRBJ1-2; v_call: TRBV5-4; cdr3_aa: CASSSLWGWVYGYTF; cdr3_nt: TGTGCCAGCAGCTCCTTGTGGGGGTGGGTCTATGGCTACACCTTC
clone_size: -; d_call: -; j_call: TRBJ2-2; v_call: TRBV9; cdr3_aa: CASSTGPKMDLNTGELFF; cdr3_nt: TGTGCCAGCAGCACCGGCCCTAAGATGGACCTAAACACCGGGGAGCTGTTTTTT
clone_size: -; d_call: TRBD1; j_call: TRBJ2-7; v_call: TRBV5-5; cdr3_aa: CASSLFRGRPSYEQYF; cdr3_nt: TGTGCCAGCAGCTTGTTCAGGGGGCGCCCATCCTACGAGCAGTACTTC
clone_size: -; d_call: -; j_call: TRBJ1-1; v_call: TRBV6-5; cdr3_aa: CASSYSGASMNTEAFF; cdr3_nt: TGTGCCAGCAGTTACTCTGGCGCAAGTATGAACACTGAAGCTTTCTTT
clone_size: -; d_call: -; j_call: TRBJ2-5; v_call: TRBV4-1; cdr3_aa: CASSQPWEEETQYF; cdr3_nt: TGCGCCAGCAGCCAACCCTGGGAAGAAGAGACCCAGTACTTC